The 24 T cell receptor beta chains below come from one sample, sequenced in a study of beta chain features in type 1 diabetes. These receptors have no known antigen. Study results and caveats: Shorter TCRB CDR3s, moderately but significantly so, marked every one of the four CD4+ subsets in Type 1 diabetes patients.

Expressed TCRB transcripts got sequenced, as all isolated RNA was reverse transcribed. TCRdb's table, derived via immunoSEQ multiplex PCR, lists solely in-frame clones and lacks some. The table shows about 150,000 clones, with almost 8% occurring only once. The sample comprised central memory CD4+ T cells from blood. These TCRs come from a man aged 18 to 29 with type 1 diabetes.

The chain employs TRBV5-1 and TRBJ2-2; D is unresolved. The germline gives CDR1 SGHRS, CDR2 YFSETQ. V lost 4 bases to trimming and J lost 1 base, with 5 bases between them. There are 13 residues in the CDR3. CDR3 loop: CASSPGNTGELFF. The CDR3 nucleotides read TGCGCCAGCAGCCCGGGGAACACCGGGGAGCTGTTTTTT.

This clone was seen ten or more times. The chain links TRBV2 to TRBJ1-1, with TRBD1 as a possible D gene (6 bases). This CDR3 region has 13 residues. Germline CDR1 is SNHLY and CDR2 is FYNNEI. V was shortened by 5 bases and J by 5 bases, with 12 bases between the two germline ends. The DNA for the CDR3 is TGTGCCAGCAGTCTCAGGGGTGGGACTGAAGCTTTCTTT. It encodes CASSLRGGTEAFF.

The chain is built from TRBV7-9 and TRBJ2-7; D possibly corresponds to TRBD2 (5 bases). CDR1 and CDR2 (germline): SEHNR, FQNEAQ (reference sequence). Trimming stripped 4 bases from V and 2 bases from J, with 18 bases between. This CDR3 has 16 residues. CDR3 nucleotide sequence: TGTGCCAGCAGCTCCAAATACCGGACTCCAACCTACGAGCAGTACTTC. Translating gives CASSSKYRTPTYEQYF.

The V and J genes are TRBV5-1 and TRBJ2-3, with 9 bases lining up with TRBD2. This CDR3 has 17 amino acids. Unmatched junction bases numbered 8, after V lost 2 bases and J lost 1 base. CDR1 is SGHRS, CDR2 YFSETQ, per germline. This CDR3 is CASSFRLAGVRTDTQYF. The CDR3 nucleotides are TGCGCCAGCAGCTTTCGTTTAGCGGGAGTCCGCACAGATACGCAGTATTTT.

CDR3: CASSLEGRGHLSGTSDALMDEQYF. DNA of the CDR3: TGCGCCAGCAGCTTGGAAGGTCGCGGACACCTAAGCGGGACTAGCGACGCCCTTATGGACGAGCAGTACTTC. The chain carries TRBV5-1 and TRBJ2-7, with 10 bases matching TRBD2. Germline-derived CDR1 and CDR2 are SGHRS and YFSETQ. The CDR3 has 24 residues. V lost 0 bases, J lost 5 bases, and 32 bases stayed unmatched.

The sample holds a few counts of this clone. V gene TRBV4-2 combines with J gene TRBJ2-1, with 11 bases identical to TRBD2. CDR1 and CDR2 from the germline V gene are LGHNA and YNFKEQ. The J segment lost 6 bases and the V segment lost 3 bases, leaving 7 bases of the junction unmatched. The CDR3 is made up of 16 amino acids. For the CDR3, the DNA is TGTGCCAGCAGCCATCTACTAGCGGGAGCCGCCAATGAGCAGTTCTTC. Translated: CASSHLLAGAANEQFF.

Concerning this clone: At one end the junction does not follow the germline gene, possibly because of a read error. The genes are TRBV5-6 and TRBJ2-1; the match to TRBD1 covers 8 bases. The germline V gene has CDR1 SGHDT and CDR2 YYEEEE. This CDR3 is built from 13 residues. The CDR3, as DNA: TGTGCCAGCACCTTGGACAGGGTCAATGAGCAGTTCTTC. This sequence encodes CASTLDRVNEQFF. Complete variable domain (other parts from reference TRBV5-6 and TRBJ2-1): DAGVTQSPTHLIKTRGQQVTLRCSPKSGHDTVSWYQQALGQGPQFIFQYYEEEERQRGNFPDRFSGHQFPNYSSELNVNALLLGDSALYLCASTLDRVNEQFFGPGTRLTVL.

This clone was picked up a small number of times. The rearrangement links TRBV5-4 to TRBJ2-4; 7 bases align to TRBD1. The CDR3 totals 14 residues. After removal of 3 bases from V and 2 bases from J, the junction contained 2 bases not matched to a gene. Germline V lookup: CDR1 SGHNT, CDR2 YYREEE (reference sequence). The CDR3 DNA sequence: TGTGCCAGCAGCTCACAGGGGTCCAAAAACATTCAGTACTTC. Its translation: CASSSQGSKNIQYF.

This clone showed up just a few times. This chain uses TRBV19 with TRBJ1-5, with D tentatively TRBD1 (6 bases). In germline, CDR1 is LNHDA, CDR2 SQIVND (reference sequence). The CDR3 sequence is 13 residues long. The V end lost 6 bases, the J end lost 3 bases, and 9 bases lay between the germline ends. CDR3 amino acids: CASSDRYNQPQHF. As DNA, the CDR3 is TGTGCCAGTAGCGACAGGTACAATCAGCCCCAGCATTTT.

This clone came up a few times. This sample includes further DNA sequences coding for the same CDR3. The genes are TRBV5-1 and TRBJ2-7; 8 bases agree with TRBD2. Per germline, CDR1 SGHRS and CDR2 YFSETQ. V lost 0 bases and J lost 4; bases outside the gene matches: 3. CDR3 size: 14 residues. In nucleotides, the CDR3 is TGCGCCAGCAGCTTGGCGAGCGGGAGTTACGAGCAGTACTTC. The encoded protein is CASSLASGSYEQYF.

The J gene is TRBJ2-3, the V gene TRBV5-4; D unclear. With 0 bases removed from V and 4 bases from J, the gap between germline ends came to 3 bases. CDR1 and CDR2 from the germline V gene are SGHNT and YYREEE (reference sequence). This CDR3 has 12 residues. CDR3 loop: CASSLDSDTQYF. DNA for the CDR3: TGTGCCAGCAGCTTGGACTCAGATACGCAGTATTTT.

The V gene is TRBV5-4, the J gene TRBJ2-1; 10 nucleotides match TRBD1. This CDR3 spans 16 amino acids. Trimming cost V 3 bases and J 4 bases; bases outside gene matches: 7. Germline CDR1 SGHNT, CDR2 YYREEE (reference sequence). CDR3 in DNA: TGTGCCAGCAGCTATGACAGGGGGCTATTGTACAATGAGCAGTTCTTC. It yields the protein CASSYDRGLLYNEQFF.

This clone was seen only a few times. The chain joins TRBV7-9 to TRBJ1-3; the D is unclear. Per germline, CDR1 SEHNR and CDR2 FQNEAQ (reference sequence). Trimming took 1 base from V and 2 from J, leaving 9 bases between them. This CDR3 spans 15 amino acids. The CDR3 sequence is CASSLGSEAGNTIYF. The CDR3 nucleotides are TGTGCCAGCAGCTTAGGGTCTGAGGCTGGAAACACCATATATTTT.

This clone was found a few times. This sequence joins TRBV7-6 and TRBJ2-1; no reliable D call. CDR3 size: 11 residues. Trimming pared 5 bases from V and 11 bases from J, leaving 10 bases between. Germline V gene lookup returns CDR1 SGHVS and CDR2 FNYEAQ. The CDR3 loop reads CASSVRLKQFF. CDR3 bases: TGTGCCAGCAGCGTGAGACTTAAGCAGTTCTTC.

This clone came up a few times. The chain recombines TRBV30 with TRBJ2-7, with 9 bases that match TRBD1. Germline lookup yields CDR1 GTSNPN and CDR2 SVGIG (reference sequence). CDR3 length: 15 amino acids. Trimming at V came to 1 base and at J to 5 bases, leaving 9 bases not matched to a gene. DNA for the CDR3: TGTGCCTGGAGTGACCCTTTCCGGGACAGGGACGAGCAGTACTTC. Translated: CAWSDPFRDRDEQYF.

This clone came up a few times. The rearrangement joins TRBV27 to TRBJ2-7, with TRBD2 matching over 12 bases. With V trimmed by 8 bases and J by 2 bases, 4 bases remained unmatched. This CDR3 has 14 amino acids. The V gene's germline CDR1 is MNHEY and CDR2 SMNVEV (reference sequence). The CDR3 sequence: CASSTSGGTYEQYF. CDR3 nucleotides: TGTGCCAGCTCGACTAGCGGGGGTACCTACGAGCAGTACTTC.

CDR3 DNA: TGCGCCAGCAGCCAAGATGACACGGGGACAGGGCGAAATCAGCCCCAGCATTTT. It specifies CASSQDDTGTGRNQPQHF. The chain combines TRBV4-1 with TRBJ1-5; the match to TRBD1 covers 9 bases. Germline CDR1 reads MGHRA; CDR2 reads YSYEKL. The CDR3 has 18 amino acids. Trimming at V came to 0 bases and at J to 4 bases, leaving 10 bases not matched to a gene.

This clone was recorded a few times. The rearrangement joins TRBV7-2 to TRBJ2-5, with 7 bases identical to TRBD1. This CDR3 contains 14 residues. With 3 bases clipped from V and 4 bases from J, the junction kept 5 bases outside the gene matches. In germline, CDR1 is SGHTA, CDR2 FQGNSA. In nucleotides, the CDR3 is TGTGCCAGCAGCTTCGGGACAGTAGGAGAGACCCAGTACTTC. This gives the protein CASSFGTVGETQYF. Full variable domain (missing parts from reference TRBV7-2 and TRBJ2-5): GAGVSQSPSNKVTEKGKDVELRCDPISGHTALYWYRQSLGQGLEFLIYFQGNSAPDKSGLPSDRFSAERTGGSVSTLTIQRTQQEDSAVYLCASSFGTVGETQYFGPGTRLLVL.

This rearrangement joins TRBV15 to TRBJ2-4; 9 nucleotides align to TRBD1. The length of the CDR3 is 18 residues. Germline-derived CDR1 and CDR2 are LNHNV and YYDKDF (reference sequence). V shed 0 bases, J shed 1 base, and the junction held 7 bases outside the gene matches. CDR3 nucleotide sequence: TGTGCCACCAGCAGAGATCGACTCGGACAGGGGGCCAAAAACATTCAGTACTTC. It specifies CATSRDRLGQGAKNIQYF.

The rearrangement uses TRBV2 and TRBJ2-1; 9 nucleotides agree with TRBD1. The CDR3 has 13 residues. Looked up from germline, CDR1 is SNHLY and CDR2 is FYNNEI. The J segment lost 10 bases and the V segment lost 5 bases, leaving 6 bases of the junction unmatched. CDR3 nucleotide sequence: TGTGCCAGCAGTCGCACAGGGGGCCGGGAGCAGTTCTTC. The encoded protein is CASSRTGGREQFF. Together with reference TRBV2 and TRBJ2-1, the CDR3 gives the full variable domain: EPEVTQTPSHQVTQMGQEVILRCVPISNHLYFYWYRQILGQKVEFLVSFYNNEISEKSEIFDDQFSVERPDGSNFTLKIRSTKLEDSAMYFCASSRTGGREQFFGPGTRLTVL.

The DNA for the CDR3 is TGTGCCAGCAGTGAATGGCAGGGCAATGAGCAGTTCTTC. Translated, it gives CASSEWQGNEQFF. V gene TRBV25-1 combines with J gene TRBJ2-1; possible D gene TRBD1, 5 bases. Germline V gene sequence: CDR1 MGHDK, CDR2 SYGVNS. Trimming took off 1 base at V and 6 bases at J, with 7 bases between the two ends. This CDR3 region has 13 residues.

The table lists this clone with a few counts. CDR3 nucleotides: TGTGCCAGTAGTCGGAGCGAAGCCTACGAGCAGTACTTC. Translation gives CASSRSEAYEQYF. The chain links TRBV19 to TRBJ2-7; D not resolved. Trimming took off 5 bases at V and 2 bases at J, with 10 bases between the two ends. Germline CDR1 is LNHDA and CDR2 is SQIVND (reference sequence). The length of the CDR3 is 13 residues.

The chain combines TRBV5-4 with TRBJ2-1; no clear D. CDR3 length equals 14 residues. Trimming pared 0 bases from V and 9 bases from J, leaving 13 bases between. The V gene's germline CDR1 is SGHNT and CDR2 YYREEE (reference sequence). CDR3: CASSLDARTFEQFF. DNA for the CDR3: TGTGCCAGCAGCTTGGACGCAAGAACATTTGAGCAGTTCTTC.

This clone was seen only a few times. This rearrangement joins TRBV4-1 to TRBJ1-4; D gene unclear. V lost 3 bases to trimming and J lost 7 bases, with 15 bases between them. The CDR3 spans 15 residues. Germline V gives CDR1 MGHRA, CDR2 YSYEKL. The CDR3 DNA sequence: TGCGCCAGCAGCCAGAGGAGGGTAGACCCTGAAAAACTGTTTTTT. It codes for CASSQRRVDPEKLFF.